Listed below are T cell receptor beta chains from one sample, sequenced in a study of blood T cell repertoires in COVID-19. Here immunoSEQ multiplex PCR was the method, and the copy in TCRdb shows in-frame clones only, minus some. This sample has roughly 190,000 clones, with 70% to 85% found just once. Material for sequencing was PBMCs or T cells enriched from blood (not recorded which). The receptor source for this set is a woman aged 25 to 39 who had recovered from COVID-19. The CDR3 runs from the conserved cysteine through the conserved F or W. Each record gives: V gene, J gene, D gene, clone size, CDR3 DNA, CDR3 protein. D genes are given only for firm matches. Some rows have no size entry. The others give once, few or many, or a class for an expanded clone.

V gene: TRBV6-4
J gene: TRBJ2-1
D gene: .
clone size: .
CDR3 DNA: TGTGCCAGCAGTCCAACGGTTTACAATGAGCAGTTCTTC
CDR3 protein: CASSPTVYNEQFF

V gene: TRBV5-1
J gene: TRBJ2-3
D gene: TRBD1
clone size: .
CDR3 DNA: TGCGCCAGCAGCTTCTCAGGGGGTATGACAGATACGCAGTATTTT
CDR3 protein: CASSFSGGMTDTQYF

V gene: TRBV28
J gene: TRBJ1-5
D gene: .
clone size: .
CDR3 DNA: TGTGCCAGCAGTTTGGCAGAATATAGCAATCAGCCCCAGCATTTT
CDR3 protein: CASSLAEYSNQPQHF

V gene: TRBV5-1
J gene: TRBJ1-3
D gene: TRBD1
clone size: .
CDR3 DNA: TGCGCCAGCAGCAGAACGGGACAGGGGTCCATGGGCTCTGGAAACACCATATATTTT
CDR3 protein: CASSRTGQGSMGSGNTIYF

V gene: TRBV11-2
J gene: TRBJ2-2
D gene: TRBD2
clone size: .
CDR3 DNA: TGTGCCAGCACCAGCGGGGGGGCACCCGGGGAGCTGTTTTTT
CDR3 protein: CASTSGGAPGELFF

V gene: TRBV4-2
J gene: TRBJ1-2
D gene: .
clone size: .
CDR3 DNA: TGTGCCAGCAGCCAAGAAGGGGGTGGCTATGGCTACACCTTC
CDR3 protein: CASSQEGGGYGYTF

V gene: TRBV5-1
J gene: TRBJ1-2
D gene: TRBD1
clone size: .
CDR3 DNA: TGCGCCAGCAGCTTACTACAGGGGGCGGGCTATGGCTACACCTTC
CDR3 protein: CASSLLQGAGYGYTF

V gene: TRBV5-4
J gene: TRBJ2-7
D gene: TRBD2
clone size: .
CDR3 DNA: TGTGCCAGCAGCTTGGAGGGGACTAGCGGGGCCTACGAGCAGTACTTC
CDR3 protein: CASSLEGTSGAYEQYF

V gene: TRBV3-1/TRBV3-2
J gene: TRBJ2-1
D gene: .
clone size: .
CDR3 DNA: TGTGCCAGCAGCCAAGAACGGGGGAGGCGGGAGCAGTTCTTC
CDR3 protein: CASSQERGRREQFF

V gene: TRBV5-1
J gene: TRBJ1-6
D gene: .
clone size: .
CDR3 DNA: TGCGCCAGCACCAATGAGGGAACCTCCTATAATTCACCCCTCCACTTT
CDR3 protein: CASTNEGTSYNSPLHF

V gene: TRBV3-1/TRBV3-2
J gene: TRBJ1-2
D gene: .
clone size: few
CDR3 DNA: TGTGCCAGCAGCCAGGGCGAGGGCTACACCTTC
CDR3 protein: CASSQGEGYTF

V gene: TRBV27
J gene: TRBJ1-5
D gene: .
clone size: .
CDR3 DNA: TGTGCCAGCACCCGGCGGGTTCAGCCCCAGCATTTT
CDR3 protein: CASTRRVQPQHF

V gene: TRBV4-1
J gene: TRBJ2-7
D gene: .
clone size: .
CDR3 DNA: TGCGCCAGCAGCCAGGTTCAGTACTACGAGCAGTACTTC
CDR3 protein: CASSQVQYYEQYF

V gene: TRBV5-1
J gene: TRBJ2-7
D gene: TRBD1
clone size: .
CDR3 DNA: TGCGCCAGCAGCTTGGGGGACAGAGTCTACGAGCAGTACTTC
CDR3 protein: CASSLGDRVYEQYF

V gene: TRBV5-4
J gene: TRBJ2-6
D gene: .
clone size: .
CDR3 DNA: TGTGCCAGCAGCTCTGGCTTATCTCGCACTGGGGCCAACGTCCTGACTTTC
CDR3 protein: CASSSGLSRTGANVLTF

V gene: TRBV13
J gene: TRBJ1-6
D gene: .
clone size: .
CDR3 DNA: TGTGCCAGCAGCTCCCAAGGGGATAATTCACCCCTCCACTTT
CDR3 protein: CASSSQGDNSPLHF

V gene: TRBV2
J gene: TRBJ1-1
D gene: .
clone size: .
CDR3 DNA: TGTGCCAGCAGTGCAGAGGGGAGGACTGAAGCTTTCTTT
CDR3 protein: CASSAEGRTEAFF

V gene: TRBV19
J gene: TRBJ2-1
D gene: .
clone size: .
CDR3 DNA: TGTGCCAGTAGTAGGGGGGGCGGAGGAACCTACAATGAGCAGTTCTTC
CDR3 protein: CASSRGGGGTYNEQFF

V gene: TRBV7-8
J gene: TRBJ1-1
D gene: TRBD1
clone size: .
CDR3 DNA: TGTGCCAGCAGACTCACAGGGGGGGCTTTCTTT
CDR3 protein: CASRLTGGAFF

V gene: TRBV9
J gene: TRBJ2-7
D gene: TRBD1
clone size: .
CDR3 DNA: TGTGCCAGCAGCGCGGGACAGGCTACCTACGAGCAGTACTTC
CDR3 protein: CASSAGQATYEQYF

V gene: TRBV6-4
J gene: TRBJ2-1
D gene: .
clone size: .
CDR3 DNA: TGTGCCAGCAGTCCTTGGGCCATTCTAGCAAGCTCCTACAATGAGCAGTTCTTC
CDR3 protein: CASSPWAILASSYNEQFF

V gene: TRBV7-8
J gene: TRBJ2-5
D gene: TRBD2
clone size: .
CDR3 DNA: TGTGCCAGCAGCCCGCTAAGCGGGAGTGGCCAAGAGACCCAGTACTTC
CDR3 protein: CASSPLSGSGQETQYF

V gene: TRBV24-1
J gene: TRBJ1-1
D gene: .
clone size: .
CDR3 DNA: TGTGCCACCAGTGATTTGCAGGAAGGAAAGAGCTTCTTT
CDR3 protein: CATSDLQEGKSFF

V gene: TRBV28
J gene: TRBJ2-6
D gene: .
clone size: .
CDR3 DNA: TGTGCCACCACGGTTGCCGGGGCCAACGTCCTGACTTTC
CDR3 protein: CATTVAGANVLTF

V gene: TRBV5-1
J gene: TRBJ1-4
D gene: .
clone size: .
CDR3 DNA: TGCGCCAGCAGCAGGACTACAACTAATGAAAAACTGTTTTTT
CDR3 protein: CASSRTTTNEKLFF

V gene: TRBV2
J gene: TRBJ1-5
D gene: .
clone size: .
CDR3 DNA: TGTGCCAGCATGGCCCAAGGAGATCAGCCCCAGCATTTT
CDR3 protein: CASMAQGDQPQHF

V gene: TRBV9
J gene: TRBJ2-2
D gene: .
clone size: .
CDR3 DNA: TGTGCCAGCAGCGTAGTTAGGAGTGGGACCGGGGAGCTGTTTTTT
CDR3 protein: CASSVVRSGTGELFF

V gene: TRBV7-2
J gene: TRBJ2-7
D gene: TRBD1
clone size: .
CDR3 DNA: TGTGCCAGCAGCGAACCGGGACAGGGAAGCTCCTACGAGCAGTACTTC
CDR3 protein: CASSEPGQGSSYEQYF

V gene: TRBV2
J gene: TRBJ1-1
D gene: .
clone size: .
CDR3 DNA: TGTGCCAGCGGGGACGGGGGGGCGGACACTGAAGCTTTCTTT
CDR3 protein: CASGDGGADTEAFF

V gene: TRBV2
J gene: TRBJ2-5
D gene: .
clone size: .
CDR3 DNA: TGTGCCAGCAGTTGGGACAGCGGGGAGACCCAGTACTTC
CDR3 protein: CASSWDSGETQYF

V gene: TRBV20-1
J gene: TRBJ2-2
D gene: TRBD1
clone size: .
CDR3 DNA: TGCAGTGCTAGTGGACAGGGGGGCACCGGGGAGCTGTTTTTT
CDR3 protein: CSASGQGGTGELFF

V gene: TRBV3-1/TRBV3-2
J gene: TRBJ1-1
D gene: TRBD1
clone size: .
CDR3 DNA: TGTGCCAGCAGCCAAGATCGACCCCGGACAGGGGGCTCCTCGGCTTTCTTT
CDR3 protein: CASSQDRPRTGGSSAFF

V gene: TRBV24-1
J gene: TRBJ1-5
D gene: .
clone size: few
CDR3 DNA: TGTGCCACCAGTGAGCGAACAGGAAGTCATAGCAATCAGCCCCAGCATTTT
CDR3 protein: CATSERTGSHSNQPQHF

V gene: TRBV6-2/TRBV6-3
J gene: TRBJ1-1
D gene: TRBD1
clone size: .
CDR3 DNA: TGTGCCAGCAGTTATCTGGCAGGGGGCTTCACTGAAGCTTTCTTT
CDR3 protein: CASSYLAGGFTEAFF

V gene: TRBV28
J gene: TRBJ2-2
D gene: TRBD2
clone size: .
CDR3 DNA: TGTGCCAGCAGTTTACCGACTAGCGGGAGGCCCGGGGAGCTGTTTTTT
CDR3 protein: CASSLPTSGRPGELFF

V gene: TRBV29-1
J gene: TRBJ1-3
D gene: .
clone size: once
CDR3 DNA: TGCAGCGTGTATCAGGCCGGATGGGCTGGAAACACCATATATTTT
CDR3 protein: CSVYQAGWAGNTIYF

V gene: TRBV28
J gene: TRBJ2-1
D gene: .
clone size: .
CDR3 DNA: TGTGCCAGCAGAACCGAGACTAGGGGCAATGAGCAGTTCTTC
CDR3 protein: CASRTETRGNEQFF

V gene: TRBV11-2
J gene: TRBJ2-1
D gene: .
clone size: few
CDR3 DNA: TGTGCCAGCAGCTTAGCCGGGGGCTACAATGAGCAGTTCTTC
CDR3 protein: CASSLAGGYNEQFF

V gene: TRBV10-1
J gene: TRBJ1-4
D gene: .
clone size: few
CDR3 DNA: TGCGCCAGGCGTCCTAATGAAAAACTGTTTTTT
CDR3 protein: CARRPNEKLFF

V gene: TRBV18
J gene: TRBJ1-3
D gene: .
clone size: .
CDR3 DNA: TGTGCCAGCTCACCACGACAGCCTCAGGGTACTGGAAACACCATATATTTT
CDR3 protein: CASSPRQPQGTGNTIYF

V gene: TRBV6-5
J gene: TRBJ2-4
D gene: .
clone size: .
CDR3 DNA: TGTGCCAGCCACTCCGTGGCAGGGGCAAACATTCAGTACTTC
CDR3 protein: CASHSVAGANIQYF

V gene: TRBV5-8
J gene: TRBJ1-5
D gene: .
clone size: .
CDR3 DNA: TGTGCCAGCAGCCCCGCCAGGCGTTCTGTGTTTGTTGGCAATCAGCCCCAGCATTTT
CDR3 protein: CASSPARRSVFVGNQPQHF

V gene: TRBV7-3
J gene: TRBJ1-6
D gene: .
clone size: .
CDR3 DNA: TGTGCCAGCAGCTTAATGCCGGGGAGCTCCTATAATTCACCCCTCCACTTT
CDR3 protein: CASSLMPGSSYNSPLHF

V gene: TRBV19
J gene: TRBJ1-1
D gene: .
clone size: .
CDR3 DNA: TGTGCCAGTAGATCAGGGGACACTGAAGCTTTCTTT
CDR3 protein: CASRSGDTEAFF

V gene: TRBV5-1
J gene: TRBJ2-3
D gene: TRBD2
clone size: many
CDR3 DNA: TGCGCCACCCCTAGCGGGGTAAGCACAGATACGCAGTATTTT
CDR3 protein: CATPSGVSTDTQYF

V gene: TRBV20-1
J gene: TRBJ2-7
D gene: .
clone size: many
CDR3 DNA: TGCAGTGCTGGACACTACGAGCAGTACTTC
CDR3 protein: CSAGHYEQYF

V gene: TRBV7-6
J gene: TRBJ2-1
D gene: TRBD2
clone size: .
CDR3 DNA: TGTGCCAGCAGCCTACGGGGGGTCCCCCTTACTAGCGGGGAGCAGTTCTTC
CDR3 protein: CASSLRGVPLTSGEQFF

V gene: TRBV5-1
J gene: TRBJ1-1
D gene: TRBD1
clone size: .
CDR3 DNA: TGCGCCAGCAGCTTGGCAGGGGGGCCCACTGAAGCTTTCTTT
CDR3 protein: CASSLAGGPTEAFF